A selection of T cell receptor beta chains follows, all from one sample in a study of T cell changes during pregnancy in multiple sclerosis. Clones were read by immunoSEQ multiplex PCR, and TCRdb kept only the in-frame ones, dropping some. The sample has roughly 52,000 clones, 75% to 90% seen once. This specimen was CD4+ T cells from peripheral blood mononuclear cells, taken in the first trimester of pregnancy. These receptors were obtained from a female donor with multiple sclerosis, enrolled in a pregnancy study. The CDR3 runs from the conserved cysteine through the conserved F or W. Each record gives: CDR3 protein, V gene, D gene, J gene. A D gene is named only where the DNA matches it firmly.

CDR3aa: CASSQGLDRDRDTGELFF
v_gene: TRBV4-2
d_gene: TRBD1
j_gene: TRBJ2-2

CDR3aa: CASSPREVPITDTQYF
v_gene: TRBV6-6
d_gene: NA
j_gene: TRBJ2-3

CDR3aa: CASSAGAKNIQYF
v_gene: TRBV28
d_gene: NA
j_gene: TRBJ2-4

CDR3aa: CASSQILRVDTQYF
v_gene: TRBV14
d_gene: NA
j_gene: TRBJ2-3

CDR3aa: CASSSQGGLNSGANVLTF
v_gene: TRBV9
d_gene: NA
j_gene: TRBJ2-6

CDR3aa: CANAGGEYGTDTQYF
v_gene: TRBV5-8
d_gene: NA
j_gene: TRBJ2-3

CDR3aa: CASRSEPAGTGELFF
v_gene: TRBV2
d_gene: NA
j_gene: TRBJ2-2

CDR3aa: CASSSGLRDSYEQYF
v_gene: TRBV13
d_gene: NA
j_gene: TRBJ2-7

CDR3aa: CASSQLLQGASGNTIYF
v_gene: TRBV4-1
d_gene: TRBD1
j_gene: TRBJ1-3

CDR3aa: CASSQELASGSNTQYF
v_gene: TRBV4-2
d_gene: TRBD2
j_gene: TRBJ2-3

CDR3aa: CASSEARRSLAKNIQYF
v_gene: TRBV2
d_gene: NA
j_gene: TRBJ2-4

CDR3aa: CASSKTENTEAFF
v_gene: TRBV18
d_gene: NA
j_gene: TRBJ1-1

CDR3aa: CASNSGRANTQYF
v_gene: TRBV9
d_gene: TRBD2
j_gene: TRBJ2-3

CDR3aa: CASSTDISYEQYF
v_gene: TRBV7-9
d_gene: NA
j_gene: TRBJ2-7

CDR3aa: CASSRGYEQYF
v_gene: TRBV6-5
d_gene: TRBD1
j_gene: TRBJ2-7

CDR3aa: CASSLRGEAFF
v_gene: TRBV5-1
d_gene: NA
j_gene: TRBJ1-1

CDR3aa: CASSVGGVAEKLFF
v_gene: TRBV7-9
d_gene: NA
j_gene: TRBJ1-4